These T cell receptor beta chains were read from a single sample in a study of T-cell memory formation after mild COVID-19. One entry per CDR3 protein, called by TCRdb with MiXCR from the 5' RACE reads. The sample contains about 39,000 distinct CDR3 sequences, less than 8% of which appear only once. The sample comprised PBMCs or a T cell subset sorted from them (not recorded which). The receptor source for this set is an adult who had mild COVID-19 (a few samples of this study predate the infection). Cell type and time point are not known. Each CDR3 is given with its conserved first and last residue. A D gene is named only where the DNA matches it firmly. Rows may omit the clone size; those that give it use once, few, many or a size class.

TRBJ2-7	TRBV4-2	TRBD2	17	many	TGTGCCAGCAGCCTTCAGGGGACTAGCGGGAGCTCCTACGAGCAGTACTTC	CASSLQGTSGSSYEQYF
TRBJ1-5	TRBV20-1	NA	12	few	TGCAGTGCTACCGGGAGCACGCAGCCCCAGCATTTT	CSATGSTQPQHF
TRBJ1-1	TRBV6-2/TRBV6-3	NA	14	few	TGTGCCAGCACACTAGAGGTCCGGAACACTGAAGCTTTCTTT	CASTLEVRNTEAFF
TRBJ1-1	TRBV19	TRBD1	14	NA	TGTGCCAGCAGCTCGACAGGGTTCGTCTCTGAAGCTTTCTTT	CASSSTGFVSEAFF
TRBJ2-1	TRBV7-7	NA	13	many	TGTGCTAGCAGCTTAGCGCCCAGGGATGAGCAGTTCTTC	CASSLAPRDEQFF
TRBJ2-5	TRBV15	TRBD1	15	few	TGTGCCACCAGCAGAGAAGGACAGGATAGGGAGACCCAGTACTTC	CATSREGQDRETQYF
TRBJ2-2	TRBV11-3	NA	13	many	TGTGCCAGCAGCTTAGATGGTCCCGGGGAGCTGTTTTTT	CASSLDGPGELFF
TRBJ2-7	TRBV27	TRBD1	15	few	TGTGCCAGCAGTCCGCGATGGGACAGGGGACAGGGGCAGTACTTC	CASSPRWDRGQGQYF
TRBJ2-7	TRBV10-3	NA	12	many	TGTGCCATCAGTGACATGGGGAACGAGCAGTACTTC	CAISDMGNEQYF
TRBJ2-5	TRBV7-2	NA	13	many	TGTGCCAGCAGCCAAGGTCGTAAAGAGACCCAGTACTTC	CASSQGRKETQYF
TRBJ2-7	TRBV9	TRBD1	15	NA	TGTGCCAGCAGCGTCGGGACAGGCAGCTCCTACGAGCAGTACTTC	CASSVGTGSSYEQYF
TRBJ2-7	TRBV7-9	TRBD1	16	NA	TGTGCCAGCAGCTCCGCGAGACAGGGTTCCCCCTACGAGCAGTACTTC	CASSSARQGSPYEQYF
TRBJ1-1	TRBV3-1	NA	14	few	TGTGCCAGCAGCCAAAGGGGAGCGGGCACTGAAGCTTTCTTT	CASSQRGAGTEAFF
TRBJ2-3	TRBV7-3	NA	13	many	TGTGCCAGCAGCTTAACGAGAGCAGATACGCAGTATTTT	CASSLTRADTQYF
TRBJ1-2	TRBV7-9	NA	16	NA	TGTGCCAGCAGCCACCTAGGGAGGGGGGCAGCGGATGGCTACACCTTC	CASSHLGRGAADGYTF
TRBJ2-5	TRBV25-1	TRBD2	15	NA	TGTGCCAGCAAGAGGAGCGGGGGGGCCGAGGAGACCCAGTACTTC	CASKRSGGAEETQYF
TRBJ1-1	TRBV14	NA	13	NA	TGTGCCAGCAGCCAAGTTTCAACAGCTCAAGCTTTCTTT	CASSQVSTAQAFF
TRBJ2-2	TRBV11-2	NA	14	few	TGTGCCAGCAGCACGGGTTTTAACACCGGGGAGCTGTTTTTT	CASSTGFNTGELFF
TRBJ2-1	TRBV2	TRBD2	17	few	TGTGCCAGCAGGAAGGGACTAGCGGGGGGGCAGCGCGATGAGCAGTTCTTC	CASRKGLAGGQRDEQFF
TRBJ2-3	TRBV4-2	TRBD2	18	many	TGTGCCAGCAGCCAAACTAGCGGGGCGCTTCCTAGCACAGATACGCAGTATTTT	CASSQTSGALPSTDTQYF
TRBJ2-7	TRBV5-6	NA	13	many	TGTGCCAGCAGCATGTTGGGGCAGAGAGAGCAGTACTTC	CASSMLGQREQYF
TRBJ2-5	TRBV12-3/TRBV12-4	NA	13	many	TGTGCCAGCAGATTCGGGAGTCAGGAGACCCAGTACTTC	CASRFGSQETQYF
TRBJ1-1	TRBV6-5	NA	14	NA	TGTGCCAGCAGGCCACAGGGCGGGGGCACTGAAGCTTTCTTT	CASRPQGGGTEAFF
TRBJ1-5	TRBV12-3/TRBV12-4	TRBD1	13	few	TGTGCCAGCAGCGCAGGGGGAAGTCAGCCCCAGCATTTT	CASSAGGSQPQHF
TRBJ2-2	TRBV27	TRBD1	15	few	TGTGCCAGCAGGCCCAGGGGGTTGAACACCGGGGAGCTGTTTTTT	CASRPRGLNTGELFF
TRBJ1-2	TRBV7-9	TRBD1	15	NA	TGTGCCAGCAGCTCAAACAGGGGGGATATTTATGGCTACACCTTC	CASSSNRGDIYGYTF
TRBJ2-5	TRBV10-3	TRBD2	15	many	TGTGCCATCAGTGAGGCTAGCGGGGGGGCCGAGACCCAGTACTTC	CAISEASGGAETQYF
TRBJ2-1	TRBV6-1	NA	12	few	TGTGCCAGCAGTGAAGCGCGCGGGGTTCAGTTCTTC	CASSEARGVQFF
TRBJ2-1	TRBV7-2	TRBD1	14	medium-sized	TGTGCCAGCAGGTTGGGACAGGGGGTTGGGGAGCAGTTCTTC	CASRLGQGVGEQFF